Described below is a single TCR beta chain sequence and its context. A junction boundary mismatches the germline segment, possibly from a read error. Seattle participants joined during active infection and were tracked over time. The data belong to a study of blood T cell repertoires in COVID-19. Study-wide background: The United States, Italy and Spain provided the acute and convalescent COVID-19 samples.

Sequencing was performed with immunoSEQ multiplex PCR; in TCRdb, only in-frame clones are kept and a portion is missing. This sample has roughly 400,000 clones, with around 87% found just once. The length of the CDR3 is 15 residues. Germline lookup yields CDR1 SSHAT and CDR2 FNYEAQ (reference sequence). This clonotype was obtained from a woman in her fifties or sixties with COVID-19, enrolled during active disease. Sequencing input: peripheral blood. The chain recombines TRBV7-7 with TRBJ2-5, with a weak D call TRBD1 (6 bases). The chain's CDR3 is CASSPRDRSSETQYF. The CDR3 DNA reads as TGTGCTAGCAGCCCGCGAGACAGGTCGTCAGAGACCCAGTACTTC.